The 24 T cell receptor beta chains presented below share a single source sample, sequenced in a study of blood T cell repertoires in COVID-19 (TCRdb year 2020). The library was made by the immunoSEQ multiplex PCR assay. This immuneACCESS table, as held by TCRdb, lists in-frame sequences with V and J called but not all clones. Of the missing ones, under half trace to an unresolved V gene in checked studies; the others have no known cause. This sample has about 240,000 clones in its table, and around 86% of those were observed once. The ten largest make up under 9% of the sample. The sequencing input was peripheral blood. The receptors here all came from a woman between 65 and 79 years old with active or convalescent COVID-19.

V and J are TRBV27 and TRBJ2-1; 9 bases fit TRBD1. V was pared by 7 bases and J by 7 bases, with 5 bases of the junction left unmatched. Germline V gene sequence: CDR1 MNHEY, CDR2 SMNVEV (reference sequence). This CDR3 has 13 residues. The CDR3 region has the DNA TGTGCCAGCACGGGGACAGGGAAAAATGAGCAGTTCTTC. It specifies CASTGTGKNEQFF.

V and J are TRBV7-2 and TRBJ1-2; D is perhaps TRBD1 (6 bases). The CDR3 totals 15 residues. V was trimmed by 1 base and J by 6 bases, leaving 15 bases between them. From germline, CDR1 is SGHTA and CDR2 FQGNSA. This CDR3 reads CASSLELGAWDGYTF. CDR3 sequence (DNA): TGTGCCAGCAGCTTAGAATTGGGGGCGTGGGATGGCTACACCTTC.

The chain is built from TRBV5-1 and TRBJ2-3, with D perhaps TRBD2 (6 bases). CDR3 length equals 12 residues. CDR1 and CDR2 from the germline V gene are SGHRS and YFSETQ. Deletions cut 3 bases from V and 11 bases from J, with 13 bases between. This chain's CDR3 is CASSSPGEGQYF. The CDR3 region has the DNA TGCGCCAGCAGCTCTCCGGGGGAAGGGCAGTATTTT.

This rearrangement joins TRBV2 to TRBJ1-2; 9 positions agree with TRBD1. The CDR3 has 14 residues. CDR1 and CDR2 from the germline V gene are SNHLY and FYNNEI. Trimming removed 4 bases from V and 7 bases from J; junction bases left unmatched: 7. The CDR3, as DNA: TGTGCCAGCAGTGGTACAGGGGGCTTGCTTGGCTACACCTTC. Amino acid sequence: CASSGTGGLLGYTF.

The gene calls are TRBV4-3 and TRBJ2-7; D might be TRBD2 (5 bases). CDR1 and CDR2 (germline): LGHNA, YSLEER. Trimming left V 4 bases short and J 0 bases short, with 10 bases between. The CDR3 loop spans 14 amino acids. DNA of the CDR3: TGCGCCAGCAGCCGGACGGGGTTCTCCTACGAGCAGTACTTC. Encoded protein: CASSRTGFSYEQYF.

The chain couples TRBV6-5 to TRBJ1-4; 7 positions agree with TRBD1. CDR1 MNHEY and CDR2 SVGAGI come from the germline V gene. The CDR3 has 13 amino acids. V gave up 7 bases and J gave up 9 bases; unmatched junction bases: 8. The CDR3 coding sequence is TGTGCCAGCAAGAGGACAGGAAAGAAAAAACTGTTTTTT. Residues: CASKRTGKKKLFF.

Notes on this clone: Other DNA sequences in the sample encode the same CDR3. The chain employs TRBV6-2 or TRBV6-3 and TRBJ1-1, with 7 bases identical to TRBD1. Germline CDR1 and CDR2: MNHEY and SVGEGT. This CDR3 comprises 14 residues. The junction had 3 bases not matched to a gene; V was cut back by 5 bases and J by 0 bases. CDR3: CASSRDSLNTEAFF. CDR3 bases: TGTGCCAGCAGTAGGGACAGCTTGAACACTGAAGCTTTCTTT.

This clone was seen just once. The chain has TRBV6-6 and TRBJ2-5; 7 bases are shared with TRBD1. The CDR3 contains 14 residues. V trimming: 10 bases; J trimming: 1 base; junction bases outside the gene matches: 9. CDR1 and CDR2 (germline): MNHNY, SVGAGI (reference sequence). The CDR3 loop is CATIPGTAQETQYF. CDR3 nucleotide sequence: TGTGCCACCATCCCCGGGACAGCCCAAGAGACCCAGTACTTC.

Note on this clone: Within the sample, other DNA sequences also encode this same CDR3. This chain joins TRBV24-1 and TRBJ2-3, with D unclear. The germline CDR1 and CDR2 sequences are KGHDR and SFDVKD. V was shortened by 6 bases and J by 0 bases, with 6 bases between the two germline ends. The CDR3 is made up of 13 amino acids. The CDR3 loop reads CATSSGSTDTQYF. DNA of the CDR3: TGTGCCACCAGTTCCGGGAGCACAGATACGCAGTATTTT.

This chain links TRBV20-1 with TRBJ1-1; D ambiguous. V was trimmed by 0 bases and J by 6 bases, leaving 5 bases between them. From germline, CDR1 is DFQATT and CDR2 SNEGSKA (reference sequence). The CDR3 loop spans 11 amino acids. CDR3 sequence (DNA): TGCAGTGCTAGAGATGTCTCTGAAGCTTTCTTT. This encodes CSARDVSEAFF.

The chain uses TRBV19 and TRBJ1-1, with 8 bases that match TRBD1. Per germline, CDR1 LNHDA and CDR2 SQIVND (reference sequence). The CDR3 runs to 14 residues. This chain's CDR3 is CGTITGGVNTEAFF. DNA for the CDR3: TGTGGCACAATCACAGGGGGAGTGAACACTGAAGCTTTCTTT.

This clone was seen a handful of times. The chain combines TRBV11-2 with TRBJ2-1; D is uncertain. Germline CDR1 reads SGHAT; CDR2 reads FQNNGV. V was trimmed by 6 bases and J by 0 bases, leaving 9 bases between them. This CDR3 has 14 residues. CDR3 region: CASRARSSYNEQFF. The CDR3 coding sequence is TGTGCCAGCAGGGCGCGGAGCTCCTACAATGAGCAGTTCTTC.

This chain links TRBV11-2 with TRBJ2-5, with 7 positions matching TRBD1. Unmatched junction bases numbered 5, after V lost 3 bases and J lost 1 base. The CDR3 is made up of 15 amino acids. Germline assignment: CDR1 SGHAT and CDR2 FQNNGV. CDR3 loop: CASSFGTATQETQYF. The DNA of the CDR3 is TGTGCCAGCAGCTTTGGGACAGCGACCCAAGAGACCCAGTACTTC.

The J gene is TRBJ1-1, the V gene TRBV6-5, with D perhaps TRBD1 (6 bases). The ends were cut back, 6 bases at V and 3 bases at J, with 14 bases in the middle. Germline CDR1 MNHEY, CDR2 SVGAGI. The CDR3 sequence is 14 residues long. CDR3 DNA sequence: TGTGCCAGCAGGGGGGGAGGGGGAGACACTGAAGCTTTCTTT. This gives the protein CASRGGGGDTEAFF.

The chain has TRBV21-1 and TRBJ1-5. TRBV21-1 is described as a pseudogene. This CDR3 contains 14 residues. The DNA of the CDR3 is TGTGCCAGCAGCAAAGCGCAACGGAATCAGCCCCAGCATTTT. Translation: CASSKAQRNQPQHF.

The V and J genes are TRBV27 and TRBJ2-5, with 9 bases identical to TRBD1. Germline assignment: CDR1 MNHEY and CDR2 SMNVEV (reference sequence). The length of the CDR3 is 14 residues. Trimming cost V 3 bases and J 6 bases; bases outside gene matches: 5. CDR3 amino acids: CASSFSDRGKTQYF. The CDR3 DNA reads TGTGCCAGCAGTTTCTCGGACAGGGGAAAGACCCAGTACTTC.

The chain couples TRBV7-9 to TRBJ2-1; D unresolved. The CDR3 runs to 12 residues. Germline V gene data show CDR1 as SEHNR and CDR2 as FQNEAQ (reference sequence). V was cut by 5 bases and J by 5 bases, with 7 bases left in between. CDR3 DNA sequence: TGTGCCAGCAGCCTAAGAAACAATGAGCAGTTCTTC. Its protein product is CASSLRNNEQFF.

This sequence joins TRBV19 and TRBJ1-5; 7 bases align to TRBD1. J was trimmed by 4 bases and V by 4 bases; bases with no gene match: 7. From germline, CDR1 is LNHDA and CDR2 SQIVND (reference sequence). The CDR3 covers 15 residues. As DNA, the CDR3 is TGTGCCAGTAGTACCCGTGGCAGGGGGAATCAGCCCCAGCATTTT. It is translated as CASSTRGRGNQPQHF.

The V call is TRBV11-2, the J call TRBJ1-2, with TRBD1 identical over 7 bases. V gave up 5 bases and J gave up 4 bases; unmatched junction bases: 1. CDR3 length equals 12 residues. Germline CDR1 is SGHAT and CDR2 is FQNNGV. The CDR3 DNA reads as TGTGCCAGCAGCCGGGACAGCTATGGCTACACCTTC. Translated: CASSRDSYGYTF.

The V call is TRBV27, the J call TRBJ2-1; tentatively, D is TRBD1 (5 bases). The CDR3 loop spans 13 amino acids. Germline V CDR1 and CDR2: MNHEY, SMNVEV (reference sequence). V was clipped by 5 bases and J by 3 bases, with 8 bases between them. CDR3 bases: TGTGCCAGCAGTAGGGGCGTCTACAATGAGCAGTTCTTC. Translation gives CASSRGVYNEQFF.

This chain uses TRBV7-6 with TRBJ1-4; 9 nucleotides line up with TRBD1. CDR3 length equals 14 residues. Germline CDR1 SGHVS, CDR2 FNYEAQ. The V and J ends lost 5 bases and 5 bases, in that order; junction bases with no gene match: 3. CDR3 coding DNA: TGTGCCAGCAGCCTAGGGACAGGGAATGAAAAACTGTTTTTT. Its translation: CASSLGTGNEKLFF. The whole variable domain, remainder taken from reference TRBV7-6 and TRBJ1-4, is GAGVSQSPRYKVTKRGQDVALRCDPISGHVSLYWYRQALGQGPEFLTYFNYEAQQDKSGLPNDRFSAERPEGSISTLTIQRTEQRDSAMYRCASSLGTGNEKLFFGSGTQLSVL.

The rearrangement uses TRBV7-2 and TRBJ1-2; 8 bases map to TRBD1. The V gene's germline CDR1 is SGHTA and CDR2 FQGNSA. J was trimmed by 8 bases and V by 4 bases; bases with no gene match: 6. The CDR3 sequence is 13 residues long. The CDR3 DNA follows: TGTGCCAGCAGCTCCTGGACAGGGAACGGCTACACCTTC. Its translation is CASSSWTGNGYTF.

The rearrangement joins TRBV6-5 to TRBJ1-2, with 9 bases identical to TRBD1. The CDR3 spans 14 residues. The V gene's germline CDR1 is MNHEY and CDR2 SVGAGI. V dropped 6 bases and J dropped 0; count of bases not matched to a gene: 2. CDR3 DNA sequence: TGTGCCAGCAGAGGGACAGGGACTAACTATGGCTACACCTTC. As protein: CASRGTGTNYGYTF.

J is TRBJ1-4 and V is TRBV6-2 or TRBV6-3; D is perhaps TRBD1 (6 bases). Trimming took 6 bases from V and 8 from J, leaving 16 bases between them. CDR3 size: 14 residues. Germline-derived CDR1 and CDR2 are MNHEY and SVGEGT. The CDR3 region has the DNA TGTGCCAGCAGCGGACAGTCTTTAGGGGAAAAACTGTTTTTT. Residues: CASSGQSLGEKLFF.